These 4 T cell receptor beta chains came from one sample sequenced in a study of breast tumors, draining lymph nodes, adjacent tissues. Via MiXCR, TCRdb re-called the multiplex PCR reads, giving one row per CDR3 protein. This sample carries under 350,000 distinct CDR3 sequences, around 30% of them seen once, and the ten largest clones take 1.1%. The lymph nodes were axillary draining lymph nodes from breast cancer patients. What was sequenced was axillary lymph node tissue. The receptors come from a female donor with breast cancer. Some clones in this sample may be carry-over from other donors' samples.

At least ten counts were recorded for this clonotype. The rearrangement joins TRBV19 to TRBJ1-6, with TRBD1 matching 7 bases. Germline CDR1 LNHDA, CDR2 SQIVND (reference sequence). After removal of 7 bases from V and 5 bases from J, the junction contained 5 bases not matched to a gene. This CDR3 has 14 residues. CDR3 protein: CASTKGQNNSPLHF. CDR3 in DNA: TGTGCCAGTACCAAGGGACAGAATAATTCACCCCTCCACTTT.

V gene TRBV6-4 combines with J gene TRBJ2-6, with TRBD1 as a possible D gene (10 bases). In germline, CDR1 is MRHNA, CDR2 SNTAGT. This CDR3 has 21 residues. The V end lost 0 bases, the J end lost 1 base, and 22 bases lay between the germline ends. The CDR3 here is CASSDSLAGQGIISGANVLTF. The CDR3 DNA follows: TGTGCCAGCAGTGACTCGCTAGCGGGACAGGGGATTATTTCTGGGGCCAACGTCCTGACTTTC.

This clonotype was recorded many times. The rearrangement joins TRBV15 to TRBJ2-7, with a possible D match to TRBD1 (5 bases). Trimming removed 1 base from V and 1 base from J, with 17 bases in between. The CDR3 contains 17 residues. Per the germline V gene, CDR1 is LNHNV and CDR2 is YYDKDF (reference sequence). The CDR3: CATSRGRTKGHSYEQYF. The CDR3 nucleotides read TGTGCCACCAGCAGAGGTCGGACAAAGGGGCATTCCTACGAGCAGTACTTC.

The table lists this clonotype with many counts. This chain joins TRBV20-1 and TRBJ2-3; D is undetermined. The CDR3 is made up of 12 amino acids. In germline, CDR1 is DFQATT, CDR2 SNEGSKA (reference sequence). Trimming shortened V by 2 bases and J by 2 bases, and 5 bases separated the two germline ends. CDR3 DNA: TGCAGTGCTAGACTTGTCACAGATACGCAGTATTTT. It is translated as CSARLVTDTQYF.